This TCR beta chain appears in the sequencing data of a study of T cell changes during pregnancy in multiple sclerosis (dated by TCRdb to about 2019). Some background on the complete study: In women with multiple sclerosis, the researchers looked at how the T cell repertoire shifted as pregnancy progressed.

The library relied on the immunoSEQ multiplex PCR assay. This is the immuneACCESS table as TCRdb keeps it, with only in-frame sequences that have V and J called. A part of the clones is gone; compared with another copy, unresolved V genes explain less than half, and the rest is unexplained. Here the sample has about 44,000 clones; approximately 96% occur a single time. The ten top clones hold 0.75% to 0.9% of the sample. Comment on this clone: Its binding antigen is unknown. There are no base qualities to consult, and no much larger clone falls within one base.

The CDR3, from cysteine to phenylalanine, totals 13 residues. Only the CDR3 region is kept as DNA, spanning 39 bases read in frame from base 1. As encoded in the germline V gene, CDR1 is SGHTA while CDR2 is FQGTGA. Here V drops 4 bases and J drops 7 bases, and the junction holds 5 bases not matched to any gene. The sequence joins TRBV7-3 to TRBJ1-2, and TRBD1 matches 8 of the central bases. The sample consisted of peripheral blood, taken in the second trimester of pregnancy. The sequence came from a female donor with multiple sclerosis, enrolled in a pregnancy study. The CDR3 corresponds to CASSSGQAIGYTF. The sequenced DNA: TGTGCCAGCAGCTCGGGACAGGCAATTGGCTACACCTTC.